Sequencing of this T cell receptor beta chain was carried out in a study of cytomegalovirus exposure and HLA in healthy donors. Assay used: immunoSEQ multiplex PCR; TCRdb lists only in-frame clones, some missing. The data contain approximately 230,000 clones, 87% of them singletons. Points on this clone: Its target is not known.

The study, taken as a whole, reports: Reportedly, diagnosis of cytomegalovirus status by the classifier showed high specificity and sensitivity.

The CDR3 length is 12 residues. Trimming removed 2 bases at V and 8 bases at J, with 9 bases between. Per germline, CDR1 ENHRY and CDR2 SYGVKD. This clonotype was sampled from a young man in good health and CMV-seropositive. The sample taken for sequencing was PBMCs. V is TRBV10-3 and J is TRBJ1-2; no clear D gene. The CDR3 region is CAISEQNRGYTF. The CDR3 DNA sequence: TGTGCCATCAGTGAGCAGAATCGAGGCTACACCTTC.